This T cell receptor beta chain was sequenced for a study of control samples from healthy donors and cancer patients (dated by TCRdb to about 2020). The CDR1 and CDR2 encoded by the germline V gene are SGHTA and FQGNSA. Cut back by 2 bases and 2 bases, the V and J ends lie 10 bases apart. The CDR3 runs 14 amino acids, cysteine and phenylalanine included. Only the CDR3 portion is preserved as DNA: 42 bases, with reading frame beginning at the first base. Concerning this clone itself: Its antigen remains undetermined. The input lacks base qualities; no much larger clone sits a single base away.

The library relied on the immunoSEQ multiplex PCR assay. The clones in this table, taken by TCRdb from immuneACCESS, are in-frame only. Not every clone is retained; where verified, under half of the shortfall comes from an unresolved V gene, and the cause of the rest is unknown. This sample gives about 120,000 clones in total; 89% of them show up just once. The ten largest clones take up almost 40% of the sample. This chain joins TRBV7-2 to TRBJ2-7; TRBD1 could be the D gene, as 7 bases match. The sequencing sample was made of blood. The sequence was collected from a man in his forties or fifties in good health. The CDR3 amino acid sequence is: CASSLQGGTYEQYF. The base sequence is TGTGCCAGCAGCTTACAGGGGGGTACCTACGAGCAGTACTTC.